The T cell receptor beta chain under discussion was sequenced for a study of control samples from healthy donors and cancer patients. The data were produced by immunoSEQ multiplex PCR, yet TCRdb's version contains in-frame clones alone and is incomplete. The profile shows about 35,000 clones, approximately 93% of them singletons. Trimming cost V 4 bases and J 5 bases, with 11 bases left between them. The CDR3 sequence is 13 residues long. CDR1 and CDR2 from the germline V gene are MNHEY and SVGEGT. This sequence originates from a man between 40 and 49 years old with colorectal cancer. This chain joins TRBV6-2 or TRBV6-3 and TRBJ1-2, with D maybe TRBD1 (5 bases). Input material: PBMCs. The CDR3 protein is CASSWGFGYGYTF. The CDR3 DNA reads as TGTGCCAGCAGTTGGGGGTTCGGGTATGGCTACACCTTC.